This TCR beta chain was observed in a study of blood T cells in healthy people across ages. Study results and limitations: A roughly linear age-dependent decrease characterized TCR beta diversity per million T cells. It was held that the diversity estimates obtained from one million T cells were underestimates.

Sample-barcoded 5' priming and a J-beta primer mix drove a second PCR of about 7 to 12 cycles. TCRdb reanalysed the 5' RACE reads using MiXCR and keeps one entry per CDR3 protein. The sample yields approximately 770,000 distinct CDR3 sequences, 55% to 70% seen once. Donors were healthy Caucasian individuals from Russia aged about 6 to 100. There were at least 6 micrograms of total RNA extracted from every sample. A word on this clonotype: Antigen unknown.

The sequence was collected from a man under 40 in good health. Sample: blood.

The CDR3 bases are TGCAGCGTTGAAAACGCCGGGACAGGGGGCGCAGATACGCAGTATTTT. It yields the protein CSVENAGTGGADTQYF. The V and J genes are TRBV29-1 and TRBJ2-3; 12 bases fit TRBD1. The germline V gene encodes CDR1 SQVTM and CDR2 ANQGSEA. The CDR3 is 16 amino acids. V was pared by 2 bases and J by 4 bases, with 7 bases of the junction left unmatched.